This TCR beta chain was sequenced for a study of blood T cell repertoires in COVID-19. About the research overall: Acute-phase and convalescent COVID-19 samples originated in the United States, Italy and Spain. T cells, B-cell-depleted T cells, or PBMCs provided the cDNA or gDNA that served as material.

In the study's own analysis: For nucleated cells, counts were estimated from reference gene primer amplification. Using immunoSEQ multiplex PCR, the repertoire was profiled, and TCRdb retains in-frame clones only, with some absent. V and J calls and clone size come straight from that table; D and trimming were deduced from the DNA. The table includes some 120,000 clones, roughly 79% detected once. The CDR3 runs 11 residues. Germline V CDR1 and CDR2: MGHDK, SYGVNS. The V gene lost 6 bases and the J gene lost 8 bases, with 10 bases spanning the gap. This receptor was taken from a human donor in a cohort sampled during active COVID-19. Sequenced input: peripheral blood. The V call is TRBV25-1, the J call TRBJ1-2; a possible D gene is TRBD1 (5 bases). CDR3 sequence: CASSGHRGYTF. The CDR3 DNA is TGTGCCAGCAGCGGACACCGGGGCTACACCTTC.